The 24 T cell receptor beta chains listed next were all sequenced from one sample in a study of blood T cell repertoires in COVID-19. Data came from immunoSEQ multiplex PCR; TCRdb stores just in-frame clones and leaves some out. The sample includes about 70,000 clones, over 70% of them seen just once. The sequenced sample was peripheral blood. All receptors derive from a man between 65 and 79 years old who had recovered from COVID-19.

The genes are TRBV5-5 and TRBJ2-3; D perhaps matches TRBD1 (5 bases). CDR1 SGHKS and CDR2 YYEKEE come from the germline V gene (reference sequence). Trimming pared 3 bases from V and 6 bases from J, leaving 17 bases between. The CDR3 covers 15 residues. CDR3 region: CASSWGMGSFDTQYF. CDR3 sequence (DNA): TGTGCCAGCAGCTGGGGCATGGGCAGTTTTGATACGCAGTATTTT.

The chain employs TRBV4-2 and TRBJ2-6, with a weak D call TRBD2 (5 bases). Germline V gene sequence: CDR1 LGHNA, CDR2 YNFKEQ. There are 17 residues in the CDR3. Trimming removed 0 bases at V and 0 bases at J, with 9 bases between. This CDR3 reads CASSQDRGSSGANVLTF. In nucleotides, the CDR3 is TGTGCCAGCAGCCAAGATCGGGGAAGCTCTGGGGCCAACGTCCTGACTTTC.

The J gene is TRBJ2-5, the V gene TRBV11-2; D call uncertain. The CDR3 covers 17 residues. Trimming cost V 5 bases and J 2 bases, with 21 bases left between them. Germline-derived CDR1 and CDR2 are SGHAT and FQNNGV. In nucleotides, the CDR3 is TGTGCCAGCAGCCACATCGGCAGAACTAAGTCACAAGAGACCCAGTACTTC. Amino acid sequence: CASSHIGRTKSQETQYF.

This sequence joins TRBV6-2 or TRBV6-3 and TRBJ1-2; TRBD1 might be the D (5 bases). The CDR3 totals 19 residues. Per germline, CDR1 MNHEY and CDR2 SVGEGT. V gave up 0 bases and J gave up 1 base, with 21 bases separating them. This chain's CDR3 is CASSYSKWTITSFNYGYTF. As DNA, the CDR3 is TGTGCCAGCAGTTACTCGAAATGGACAATAACGTCTTTTAACTATGGCTACACCTTC.

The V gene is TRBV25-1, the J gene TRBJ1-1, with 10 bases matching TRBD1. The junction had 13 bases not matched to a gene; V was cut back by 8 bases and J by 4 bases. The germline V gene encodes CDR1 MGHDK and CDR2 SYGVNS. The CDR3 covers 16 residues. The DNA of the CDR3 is TGTGCCAGCGCCAGAGGGGACAGGGGACGGATCACTGAAGCTTTCTTT. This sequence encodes CASARGDRGRITEAFF.

The chain's CDR3 is CASRDPTGGLGETQYF. The CDR3 DNA reads as TGTGCCAGCAGAGACCCGACAGGGGGCTTGGGGGAGACCCAGTACTTC. The chain couples TRBV2 to TRBJ2-5, with 10 bases that match TRBD1. V was pared by 6 bases and J by 5 bases, with 12 bases of the junction left unmatched. Germline CDR1 SNHLY, CDR2 FYNNEI. CDR3 length equals 16 residues.

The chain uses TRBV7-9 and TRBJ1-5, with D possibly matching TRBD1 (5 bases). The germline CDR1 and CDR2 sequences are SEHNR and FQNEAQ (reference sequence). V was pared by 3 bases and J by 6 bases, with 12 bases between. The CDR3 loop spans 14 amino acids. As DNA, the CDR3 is TGTGCCAGCAGCTTTGACAGCTCGGGTCAGCCCCAGCATTTT. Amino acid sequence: CASSFDSSGQPQHF.

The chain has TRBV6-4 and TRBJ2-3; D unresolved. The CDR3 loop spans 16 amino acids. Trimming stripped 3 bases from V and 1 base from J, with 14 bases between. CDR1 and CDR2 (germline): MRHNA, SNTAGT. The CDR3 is CASSERFGSGTDTQYF. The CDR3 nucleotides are TGTGCCAGCAGTGAAAGATTTGGTTCGGGCACAGATACGCAGTATTTT.

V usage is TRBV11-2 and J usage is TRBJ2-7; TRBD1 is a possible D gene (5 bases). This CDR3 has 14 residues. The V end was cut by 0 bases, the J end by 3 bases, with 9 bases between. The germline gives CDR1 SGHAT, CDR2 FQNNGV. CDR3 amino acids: CASSLDRQHYEQYF. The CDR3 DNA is TGTGCCAGCAGCTTAGATAGACAGCACTACGAGCAGTACTTC.

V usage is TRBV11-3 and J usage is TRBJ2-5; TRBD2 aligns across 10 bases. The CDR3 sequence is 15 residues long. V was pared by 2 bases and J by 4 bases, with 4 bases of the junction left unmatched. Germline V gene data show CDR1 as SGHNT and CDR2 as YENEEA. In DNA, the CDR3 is TGTGCCAGCAGCTTATTAGCGGGGGGCGGAGAGACCCAGTACTTC. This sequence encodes CASSLLAGGGETQYF. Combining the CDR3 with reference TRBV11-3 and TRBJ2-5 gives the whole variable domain EAGVVQSPRYKIIEKKQPVAFWCNPISGHNTLYWYLQNLGQGPELLIRYENEEAVDDSQLPKDRFSAERLKGVDSTLKIQPAELGDSAVYLCASSLLAGGGETQYFGPGTRLLVL.

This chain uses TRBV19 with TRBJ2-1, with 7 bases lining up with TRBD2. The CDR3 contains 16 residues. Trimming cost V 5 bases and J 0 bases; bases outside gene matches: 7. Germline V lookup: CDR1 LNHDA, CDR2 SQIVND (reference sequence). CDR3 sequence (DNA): TGTGCCAGTAGTCCCCTCCTAGCGGACTCCTACAATGAGCAGTTCTTC. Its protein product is CASSPLLADSYNEQFF.

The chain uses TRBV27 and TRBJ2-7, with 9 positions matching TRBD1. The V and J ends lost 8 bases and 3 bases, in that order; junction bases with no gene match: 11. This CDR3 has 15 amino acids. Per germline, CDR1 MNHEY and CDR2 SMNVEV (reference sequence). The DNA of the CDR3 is TGTGCCAGCGCCTCGGGGGACAGGGAAATCTACGAGCAGTACTTC. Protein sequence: CASASGDREIYEQYF.

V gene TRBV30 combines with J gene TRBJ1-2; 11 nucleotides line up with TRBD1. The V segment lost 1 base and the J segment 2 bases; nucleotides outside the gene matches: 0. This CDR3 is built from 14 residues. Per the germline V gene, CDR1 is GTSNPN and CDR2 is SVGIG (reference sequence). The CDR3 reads CAWSGDRGNYGYTF. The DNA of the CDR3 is TGTGCCTGGAGTGGGGACAGGGGGAACTATGGCTACACCTTC.

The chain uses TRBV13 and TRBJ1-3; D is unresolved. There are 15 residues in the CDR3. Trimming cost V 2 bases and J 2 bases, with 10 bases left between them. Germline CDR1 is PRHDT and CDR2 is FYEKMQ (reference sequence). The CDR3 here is CASSLTAGTGNTIYF. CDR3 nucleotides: TGTGCCAGCAGCTTAACCGCAGGAACTGGAAACACCATATATTTT.

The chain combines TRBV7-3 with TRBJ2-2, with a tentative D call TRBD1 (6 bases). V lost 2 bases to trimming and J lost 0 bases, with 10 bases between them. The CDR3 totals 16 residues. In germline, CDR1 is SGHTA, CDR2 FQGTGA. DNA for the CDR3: TGTGCCAGCAGCTTACAGGGGTTATCGAACACCGGGGAGCTGTTTTTT. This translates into CASSLQGLSNTGELFF.

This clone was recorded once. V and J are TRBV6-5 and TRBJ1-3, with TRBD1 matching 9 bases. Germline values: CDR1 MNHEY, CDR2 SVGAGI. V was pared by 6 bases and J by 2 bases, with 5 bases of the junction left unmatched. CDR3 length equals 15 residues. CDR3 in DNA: TGTGCCAGCAGCACCGGGACAGGGACTGGAAACACCATATATTTT. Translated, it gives CASSTGTGTGNTIYF.

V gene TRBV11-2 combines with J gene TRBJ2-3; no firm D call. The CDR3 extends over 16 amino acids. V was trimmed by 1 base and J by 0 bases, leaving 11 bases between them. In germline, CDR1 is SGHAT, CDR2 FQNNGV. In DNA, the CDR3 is TGTGCCAGCAGCTTAGCGTTAACAGCCAGCACAGATACGCAGTATTTT. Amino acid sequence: CASSLALTASTDTQYF.

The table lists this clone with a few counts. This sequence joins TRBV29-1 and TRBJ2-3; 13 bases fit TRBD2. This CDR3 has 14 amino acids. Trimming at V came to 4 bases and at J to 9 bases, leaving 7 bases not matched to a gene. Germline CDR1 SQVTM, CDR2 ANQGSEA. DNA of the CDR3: TGCAGCGTTGGATCCGGGACTAGCGGGGCGACGCAGTATTTT. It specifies CSVGSGTSGATQYF.

CDR3 sequence: CASSLGLAGDEQYF. The CDR3 coding sequence is TGCGCCAGCAGCTTGGGACTAGCGGGGGACGAGCAGTACTTC. The V gene is TRBV5-1, the J gene TRBJ2-7; 12 bases are shared with TRBD2. CDR3 length: 14 residues. The J segment lost 5 bases and the V segment lost 0 bases, leaving 0 bases of the junction unmatched. CDR1 and CDR2 from the germline V gene are SGHRS and YFSETQ. The whole variable domain, remainder taken from reference TRBV5-1 and TRBJ2-7, is KAGVTQTPRYLIKTRGQQVTLSCSPISGHRSVSWYQQTPGQGLQFLFEYFSETQRNKGNFPGRFSGRQFSNSRSEMNVSTLELGDSALYLCASSLGLAGDEQYFGPGTRLTVT.

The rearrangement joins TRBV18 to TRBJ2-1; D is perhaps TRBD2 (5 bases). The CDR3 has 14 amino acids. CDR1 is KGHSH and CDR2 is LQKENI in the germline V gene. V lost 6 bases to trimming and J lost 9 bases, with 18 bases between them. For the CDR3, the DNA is TGTGCCAGCTCCCGAGGACGAGAGGGCACTGAGCAGTTCTTC. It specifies CASSRGREGTEQFF.

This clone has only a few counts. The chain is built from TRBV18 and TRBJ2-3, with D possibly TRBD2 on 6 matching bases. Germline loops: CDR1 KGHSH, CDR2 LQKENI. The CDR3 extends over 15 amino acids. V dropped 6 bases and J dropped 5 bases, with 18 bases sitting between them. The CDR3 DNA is TGTGCCAGCTCTCTAACTAGCCATCCAGGAGATACGCAGTATTTT. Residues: CASSLTSHPGDTQYF.

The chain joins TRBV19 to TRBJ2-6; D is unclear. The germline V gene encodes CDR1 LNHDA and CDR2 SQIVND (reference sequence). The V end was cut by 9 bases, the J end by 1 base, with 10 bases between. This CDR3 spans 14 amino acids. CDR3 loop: CASRPLSGANVLTF. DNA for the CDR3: TGTGCCAGCCGTCCCCTATCTGGGGCCAACGTCCTGACTTTC.

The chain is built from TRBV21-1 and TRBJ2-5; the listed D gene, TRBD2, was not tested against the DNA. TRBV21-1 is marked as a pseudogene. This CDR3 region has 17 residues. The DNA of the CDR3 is TGTGCCAGCAGCAAAAGTAAGCGGGAGAGTCGCCAAGAGACCCAGTACTTC. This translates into CASSKSKRESRQETQYF.

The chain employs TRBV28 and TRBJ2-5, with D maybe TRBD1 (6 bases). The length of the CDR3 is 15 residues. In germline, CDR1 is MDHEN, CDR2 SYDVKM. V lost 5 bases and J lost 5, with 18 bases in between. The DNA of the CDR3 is TGTGCCAGCAGTGAACCAAATCCAGGGGTGGAGACCCAGTACTTC. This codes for CASSEPNPGVETQYF. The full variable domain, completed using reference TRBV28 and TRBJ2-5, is DVKVTQSSRYLVKRTGEKVFLECVQDMDHENMFWYRQDPGLGLRLIYFSYDVKMKEKGDIPEGYSVSREKKERFSLILESASTNQTSMYLCASSEPNPGVETQYFGPGTRLLVL.